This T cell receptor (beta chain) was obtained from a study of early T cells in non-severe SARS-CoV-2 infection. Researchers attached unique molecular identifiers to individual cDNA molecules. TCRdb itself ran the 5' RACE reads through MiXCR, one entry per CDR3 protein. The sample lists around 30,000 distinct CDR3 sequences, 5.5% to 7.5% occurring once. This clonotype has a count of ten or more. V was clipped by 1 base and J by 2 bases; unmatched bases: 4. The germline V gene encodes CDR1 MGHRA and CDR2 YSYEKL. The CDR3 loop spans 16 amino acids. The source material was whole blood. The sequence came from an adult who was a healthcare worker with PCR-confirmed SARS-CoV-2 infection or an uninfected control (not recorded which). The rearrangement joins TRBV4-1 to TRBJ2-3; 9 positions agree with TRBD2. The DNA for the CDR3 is TGCGCCAGCAGCCAAGGGCTAGCGGGGTACACAGATACGCAGTATTTT. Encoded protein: CASSQGLAGYTDTQYF.